Below are 23 T cell receptor beta chains sequenced from a single sample in a study of molecular identifiers for immune sequencing clone quantification. TCRdb analysed the PCR reads with MiXCR anew, one entry per CDR3 protein. The sample lists around 470,000 distinct CDR3 sequences; roughly 23% were seen once. The sequenced sample consisted of naive CD8+ T cells from blood, with Jurkat cell RNA spiked in. The subset: FACS-sorted CD8+CD4-CCR7+CD45RA+ naive T cells. These receptors came from a human donor in good health. Some libraries in this study had Jurkat cell RNA spiked in.

The CDR3 DNA follows: TGTGCCAGCAGTCCTCGGGCCCTACTAGGAGATACGCAGTATTTT. This sequence encodes CASSPRALLGDTQYF. This sequence joins TRBV6-2 or TRBV6-3 and TRBJ2-3; TRBD2 is a possible D gene (5 bases). Trimming stripped 5 bases from V and 5 bases from J, with 17 bases between. Looked up from germline, CDR1 is MNHEY and CDR2 is SVGEGT. There are 15 residues in the CDR3.

This clonotype was detected only a few times. The chain couples TRBV19 to TRBJ2-1; no clear D gene. The germline V gene has CDR1 LNHDA and CDR2 SQIVND (reference sequence). This CDR3 spans 13 amino acids. V gave up 5 bases and J gave up 8 bases, with 13 bases separating them. The CDR3 region has the DNA TGTGCCAGTAGTTTCGGTAGGGCCTATGAGCAGTTCTTC. Translating gives CASSFGRAYEQFF.

This clonotype occurred many times. The chain couples TRBV20-1 to TRBJ1-1; 7 positions match TRBD1. Per the germline V gene, CDR1 is DFQATT and CDR2 is SNEGSKA (reference sequence). This CDR3 is 15 amino acids long. Trimming at V came to 5 bases and at J to 4 bases, leaving 13 bases not matched to a gene. CDR3 sequence (DNA): TGCAGTGCTGTCACAGGGGCCAGGTATATCACTGAAGCTTTCTTT. Its translation is CSAVTGARYITEAFF.

This clonotype was observed many times. V and J are TRBV6-2 or TRBV6-3 and TRBJ2-7; D is perhaps TRBD1 or TRBD2 (5 bases each). The CDR3 length is 14 residues. The germline CDR1 and CDR2 sequences are MNHEY and SVGEGT. Trimming cost V 6 bases and J 5 bases, with 17 bases left between them. CDR3 amino acids: CASSSTGAGDEQYF. The CDR3 coding sequence is TGTGCCAGCAGCAGCACCGGGGCCGGCGACGAGCAGTACTTC.

Notes on this clonotype: One end of the junction is discordant with germline, which a read error may explain. The chain carries TRBV9 and TRBJ1-1; TRBD1 matches at 10 bases. The CDR3 consists of 15 residues. Germline assignment: CDR1 SGDLS and CDR2 YYNGEE. CDR3 in DNA: TGTGCCAGCAGCTTCCTTGGGACAGGGGTCACTGAAGTTTTCTTT. This codes for CASSFLGTGVTEVFF.

A few counts support this clonotype. The V and J genes are TRBV20-1 and TRBJ2-3; 9 bases fit TRBD2. The J segment lost 5 bases and the V segment lost 0 bases, leaving 12 bases of the junction unmatched. CDR1 is DFQATT and CDR2 is SNEGSKA in the germline V gene (reference sequence). The CDR3 runs 17 residues. The CDR3 loop reads CSARDLGAGLAGDTQYF. In nucleotides, the CDR3 is TGCAGTGCTAGAGATCTCGGGGCGGGACTAGCTGGAGATACGCAGTATTTT.

The sample holds many counts of this clonotype. The V and J genes are TRBV6-2 or TRBV6-3 and TRBJ2-5; D may be TRBD1 or TRBD2 (5 bases each). The CDR3 length is 13 residues. Germline lookup yields CDR1 MNHEY and CDR2 SVGEGT. Trimming left V 5 bases short and J 5 bases short, with 12 bases between. The CDR3 DNA sequence: TGTGCCAGCAGTGCCGGGACCTTGGAGACCCAGTACTTC. Amino acids: CASSAGTLETQYF.

This clonotype was seen a handful of times. This could be a read error, since a much larger clone is one nucleotide away. This sequence joins TRBV9 and TRBJ2-3; weak D call: TRBD2 (5 bases). Germline CDR1 is SGDLS and CDR2 is YYNGEE. The CDR3 is 17 residues long. CDR3 in amino acids: CASGVEGGGPPTDTQYF. DNA for the CDR3: TGTGCCAGCGGCGTAGAAGGAGGCGGACCCCCCACAGATACGCAGTATTTT.

In its sample, this clonotype was seen many times. This sequence joins TRBV7-9 and TRBJ1-2; D ambiguous. V dropped 1 base and J dropped 1 base, with 13 bases sitting between them. From germline, CDR1 is SEHNR and CDR2 FQNEAQ (reference sequence). The CDR3 runs 16 residues. CDR3 in DNA: TGTGCCAGCAGCTTAGATGATTCCGCGCATAACTATGGCTACACCTTC. This translates into CASSLDDSAHNYGYTF.

This clonotype was seen ten or more times. The V gene is TRBV5-5, the J gene TRBJ2-7, with 10 bases aligning to TRBD1. The CDR3 runs to 14 residues. Unmatched junction bases numbered 2, after V lost 0 bases and J lost 5 bases. Germline-derived CDR1 and CDR2 are SGHKS and YYEKEE (reference sequence). The CDR3 nucleotides are TGTGCCAGCAGCTTGGAAGACAGGGGGCACGAGCAGTACTTC. Its protein product is CASSLEDRGHEQYF.

This clonotype was seen only a few times. The CDR3 is CSVDTGSYEQYF. The CDR3 DNA is TGCAGCGTTGATACAGGATCCTACGAGCAGTACTTC. This chain connects TRBV29-1 to TRBJ2-7; possible D gene TRBD1, 5 bases. This CDR3 spans 12 amino acids. Germline CDR1 and CDR2: SQVTM and ANQGSEA. Trimming took off 3 bases at V and 1 base at J, with 7 bases between the two ends.

This chain uses TRBV27 with TRBJ2-7; tentatively, D is TRBD1 (6 bases). V lost 9 bases and J lost 0, with 12 bases in between. The germline CDR1 and CDR2 sequences are MNHEY and SMNVEV (reference sequence). The CDR3 contains 13 residues. The CDR3 sequence: CASTGTNSYEQYF. The CDR3 DNA sequence: TGTGCCAGTACCGGGACAAACTCCTACGAGCAGTACTTC.

Of note for this clonotype: This may be a read error: a much more frequent sequence differs by one nucleotide. The chain is built from TRBV28 and TRBJ2-7; no reliable D call. CDR3 size: 14 residues. The germline V gene encodes CDR1 MDHEN and CDR2 SYDVKM. The CDR3 sequence: CASSPSGPSDERYF. The CDR3 coding sequence is TGTGCCAGCAGCCCATCCGGACCCTCGGACGAGCGGTACTTC.

This clonotype was seen at least ten times. This chain links TRBV12-3 or TRBV12-4 with TRBJ1-1; unclear D gene. The CDR3 consists of 14 residues. V shed 1 base and J shed 4 bases, with 10 bases lying between them. This CDR3 reads CASSLGGSTTEAFF. CDR3 sequence (DNA): TGTGCCAGCAGTTTAGGAGGGAGTACCACTGAAGCTTTCTTT.

This clonotype came up a few times. The chain links TRBV6-5 to TRBJ2-5, with 11 bases fitting TRBD1. With 6 bases clipped from V and 5 bases from J, the junction kept 11 bases outside the gene matches. Germline V gene sequence: CDR1 MNHEY, CDR2 SVGAGI. The CDR3 runs 16 residues. CDR3 DNA sequence: TGTGCCAGCAGAACCCCCCCGGGACAGGGGGACGAGACCCAGTACTTC. Encoded protein: CASRTPPGQGDETQYF.

This clonotype has just a few counts. The chain has TRBV12-3 or TRBV12-4 and TRBJ2-7; no clear D. Trimming cost V 3 bases and J 2 bases, with 20 bases left between them. The CDR3 sequence is 17 residues long. CDR3 DNA: TGTGCCAGCAGTTTCGGGCAGCCCAGCCGAGTGCCCTACGAGCAGTACTTC. Encoded protein: CASSFGQPSRVPYEQYF.

This clonotype came up many times. V is TRBV20-1 and J is TRBJ2-7; TRBD2 agrees at 7 bases. The CDR3 totals 15 residues. CDR1 and CDR2 from the germline V gene are DFQATT and SNEGSKA (reference sequence). V lost 1 base, J lost 4 bases, and 10 bases stayed unmatched. CDR3 loop: CSARGPAGVVYEQYF. The CDR3 nucleotides are TGCAGTGCTAGAGGTCCGGCGGGAGTGGTATACGAGCAGTACTTC.

The chain employs TRBV12-5 and TRBJ2-7, with TRBD1 as a possible D gene (6 bases). This CDR3 region has 18 residues. Trimming pared 4 bases from V and 1 base from J, leaving 23 bases between. CDR1 LGHNT and CDR2 FRNRAP come from the germline V gene. CDR3 in amino acids: CASGSPGAGAGGSYEQYF. The DNA of the CDR3 is TGTGCTAGTGGTTCACCCGGGGCAGGGGCCGGTGGATCCTACGAGCAGTACTTC. The full variable domain, in which reference TRBV12-5 and TRBJ2-7 provide the parts outside the CDR3, is DARVTQTPRHKVTEMGQEVTMRCQPILGHNTVFWYRQTMMQGLELLAYFRNRAPLDDSGMPKDRFSAEMPDATLATLKIQPSEPRDSAVYFCASGSPGAGAGGSYEQYFGPGTRLTVT.

The V gene is TRBV7-3, the J gene TRBJ2-1; 15 nucleotides match TRBD2. The V gene's germline CDR1 is SGHTA and CDR2 FQGTGA. V was pared by 5 bases and J by 6 bases, with 8 bases of the junction left unmatched. This CDR3 has 17 amino acids. CDR3 nucleotide sequence: TGTGCCAGCAGCCTCGGACTAGCGGGAGGGCCGGGCAATGAGCAGTTCTTC. It codes for CASSLGLAGGPGNEQFF.

This clonotype occurred once. An end of the junction does not agree with germline; a read error may underlie this. This rearrangement joins TRBV7-9 to TRBJ1-1; TRBD1 matches 9 bases. In germline, CDR1 is SEHNR, CDR2 FQNEAQ (reference sequence). The CDR3 has 13 amino acids. CDR3 loop: CASSLGQGTVAFF. The CDR3 DNA follows: TGTGCCAGCAGCTTGGGACAGGGCACTGTAGCTTTCTTT.

This clonotype was found many times. The V and J genes are TRBV27 and TRBJ2-3, with D uncertain. Germline V lookup: CDR1 MNHEY, CDR2 SMNVEV (reference sequence). Trimming pared 3 bases from V and 6 bases from J, leaving 7 bases between. The CDR3 sequence is 12 residues long. CDR3 bases: TGTGCCAGCAGTTTCCGTCCCGATACGCAGTATTTT. The encoded protein is CASSFRPDTQYF.

On this clonotype: A read error may explain this, as a much larger clone is one base away. This chain links TRBV14 with TRBJ1-1, with D maybe TRBD1 (6 bases). V was pared by 8 bases and J by 4 bases, with 20 bases between. Germline loops: CDR1 SGHDN, CDR2 FVKESK. The CDR3 loop spans 15 amino acids. This CDR3 reads CASGRHRDEATEAFF. The CDR3 nucleotides are TGTGCCAGCGGCCGACACAGGGATGAGGCCACTGAAGCTTTCTTT.

Of note for this clonotype: A much larger clonotype is one base distant, so this may be a read error. The chain couples TRBV2 to TRBJ1-1; no clear D. Germline V CDR1 and CDR2: SNHLY, FYNNEI. This CDR3 has 15 amino acids. V dropped 1 base and J dropped 4 bases, with 13 bases sitting between them. The CDR3 nucleotides read TGTGCCAGCAGTGAAGTTGTCATAGCGAGCACTGAAGCTTTCTTT. This gives the protein CASSEVVIASTEAFF.